This record looks at one T cell receptor (beta chain) sequence and its context. Its antigen is currently unknown. This sample was included in a study of shared clonotypes between healthy human individuals. Regarding the study as a whole: Genetic and exposure-history diversity was limited by the small donor number.

From germline, CDR1 is SEHNR and CDR2 FQNEAQ (reference sequence). V lost 5 bases to trimming and J lost 6 bases, with 18 bases between them. The CDR3 runs 15 residues. About 32,000 T cell genomes (roughly 300 ng DNA) went into each PBMC replicate. TCRdb keeps only in-frame clones here, not all; method: immunoSEQ multiplex PCR. The sample carries about 450,000 clones, about four fifths recorded once. The donor population consisted of healthy HIV-negative adults with no recent acute infections or vaccinations. Donors were Caucasian adults residing in Nashville, Tennessee, USA. Sequencing was carried out using PBMCs. The rearrangement joins TRBV7-9 to TRBJ2-3; D not resolved. This clonotype originated in a woman between 35 and 50 years old in good health. Some clones in this sample may be carry-over from other donors' samples. The CDR3 bases are TGTGCCAGCAGCCCCCTTACCGGAGCCGGCGATACGCAGTATTTT. Its translation is CASSPLTGAGDTQYF. The full variable domain, its missing parts supplied by reference TRBV7-9 and TRBJ2-3, is DTGVSQNPRHKITKRGQNVTFRCDPISEHNRLYWYRQTLGQGPEFLTYFQNEAQLEKSRLLSDRFSAERPKGSFSTLEIQRTEQGDSAMYLCASSPLTGAGDTQYFGPGTRLTVL.